This T cell receptor beta chain was recorded in a study of T cells expressing NK-cell markers. Study in general: Sorted CD3+CD56+NKG2C+, CD3+CD56+NKG2C- and CD3+CD56-NKG2C+ T cells supplied TCR beta repertoires. Study-wide results and caveats: Roughly 6 of the donors carried dominant NKG2C+ clonotypes that took up about 1.0-7.0% of their CD8+ T cells.

cDNA encoding TCR beta was synthesized via 5'RACE template switching incorporating UMIs. With the 5' RACE reads reprocessed, TCRdb shows one record per CDR3 protein and no DNA. The data include 500,000 to 700,000 distinct CDR3 sequences; the top ten clones carry approximately 3.6%. The length of the CDR3 is 12 residues. Germline V gives CDR1 SGHTA, CDR2 FQGTGA. Details on this clonotype: The antigen remains unidentified.

This TCR derives from a man aged 18 to 35 in good health. Sequencing input: blood T cells: a sorted CD56 or NKG2C T cell subset, CD4+ or CD8+ T cells, or bulk PBMC T cells (not recorded which). This sequence joins TRBV7-3 and TRBJ2-1. The CDR3 sequence: CASGHGNNEQFF.